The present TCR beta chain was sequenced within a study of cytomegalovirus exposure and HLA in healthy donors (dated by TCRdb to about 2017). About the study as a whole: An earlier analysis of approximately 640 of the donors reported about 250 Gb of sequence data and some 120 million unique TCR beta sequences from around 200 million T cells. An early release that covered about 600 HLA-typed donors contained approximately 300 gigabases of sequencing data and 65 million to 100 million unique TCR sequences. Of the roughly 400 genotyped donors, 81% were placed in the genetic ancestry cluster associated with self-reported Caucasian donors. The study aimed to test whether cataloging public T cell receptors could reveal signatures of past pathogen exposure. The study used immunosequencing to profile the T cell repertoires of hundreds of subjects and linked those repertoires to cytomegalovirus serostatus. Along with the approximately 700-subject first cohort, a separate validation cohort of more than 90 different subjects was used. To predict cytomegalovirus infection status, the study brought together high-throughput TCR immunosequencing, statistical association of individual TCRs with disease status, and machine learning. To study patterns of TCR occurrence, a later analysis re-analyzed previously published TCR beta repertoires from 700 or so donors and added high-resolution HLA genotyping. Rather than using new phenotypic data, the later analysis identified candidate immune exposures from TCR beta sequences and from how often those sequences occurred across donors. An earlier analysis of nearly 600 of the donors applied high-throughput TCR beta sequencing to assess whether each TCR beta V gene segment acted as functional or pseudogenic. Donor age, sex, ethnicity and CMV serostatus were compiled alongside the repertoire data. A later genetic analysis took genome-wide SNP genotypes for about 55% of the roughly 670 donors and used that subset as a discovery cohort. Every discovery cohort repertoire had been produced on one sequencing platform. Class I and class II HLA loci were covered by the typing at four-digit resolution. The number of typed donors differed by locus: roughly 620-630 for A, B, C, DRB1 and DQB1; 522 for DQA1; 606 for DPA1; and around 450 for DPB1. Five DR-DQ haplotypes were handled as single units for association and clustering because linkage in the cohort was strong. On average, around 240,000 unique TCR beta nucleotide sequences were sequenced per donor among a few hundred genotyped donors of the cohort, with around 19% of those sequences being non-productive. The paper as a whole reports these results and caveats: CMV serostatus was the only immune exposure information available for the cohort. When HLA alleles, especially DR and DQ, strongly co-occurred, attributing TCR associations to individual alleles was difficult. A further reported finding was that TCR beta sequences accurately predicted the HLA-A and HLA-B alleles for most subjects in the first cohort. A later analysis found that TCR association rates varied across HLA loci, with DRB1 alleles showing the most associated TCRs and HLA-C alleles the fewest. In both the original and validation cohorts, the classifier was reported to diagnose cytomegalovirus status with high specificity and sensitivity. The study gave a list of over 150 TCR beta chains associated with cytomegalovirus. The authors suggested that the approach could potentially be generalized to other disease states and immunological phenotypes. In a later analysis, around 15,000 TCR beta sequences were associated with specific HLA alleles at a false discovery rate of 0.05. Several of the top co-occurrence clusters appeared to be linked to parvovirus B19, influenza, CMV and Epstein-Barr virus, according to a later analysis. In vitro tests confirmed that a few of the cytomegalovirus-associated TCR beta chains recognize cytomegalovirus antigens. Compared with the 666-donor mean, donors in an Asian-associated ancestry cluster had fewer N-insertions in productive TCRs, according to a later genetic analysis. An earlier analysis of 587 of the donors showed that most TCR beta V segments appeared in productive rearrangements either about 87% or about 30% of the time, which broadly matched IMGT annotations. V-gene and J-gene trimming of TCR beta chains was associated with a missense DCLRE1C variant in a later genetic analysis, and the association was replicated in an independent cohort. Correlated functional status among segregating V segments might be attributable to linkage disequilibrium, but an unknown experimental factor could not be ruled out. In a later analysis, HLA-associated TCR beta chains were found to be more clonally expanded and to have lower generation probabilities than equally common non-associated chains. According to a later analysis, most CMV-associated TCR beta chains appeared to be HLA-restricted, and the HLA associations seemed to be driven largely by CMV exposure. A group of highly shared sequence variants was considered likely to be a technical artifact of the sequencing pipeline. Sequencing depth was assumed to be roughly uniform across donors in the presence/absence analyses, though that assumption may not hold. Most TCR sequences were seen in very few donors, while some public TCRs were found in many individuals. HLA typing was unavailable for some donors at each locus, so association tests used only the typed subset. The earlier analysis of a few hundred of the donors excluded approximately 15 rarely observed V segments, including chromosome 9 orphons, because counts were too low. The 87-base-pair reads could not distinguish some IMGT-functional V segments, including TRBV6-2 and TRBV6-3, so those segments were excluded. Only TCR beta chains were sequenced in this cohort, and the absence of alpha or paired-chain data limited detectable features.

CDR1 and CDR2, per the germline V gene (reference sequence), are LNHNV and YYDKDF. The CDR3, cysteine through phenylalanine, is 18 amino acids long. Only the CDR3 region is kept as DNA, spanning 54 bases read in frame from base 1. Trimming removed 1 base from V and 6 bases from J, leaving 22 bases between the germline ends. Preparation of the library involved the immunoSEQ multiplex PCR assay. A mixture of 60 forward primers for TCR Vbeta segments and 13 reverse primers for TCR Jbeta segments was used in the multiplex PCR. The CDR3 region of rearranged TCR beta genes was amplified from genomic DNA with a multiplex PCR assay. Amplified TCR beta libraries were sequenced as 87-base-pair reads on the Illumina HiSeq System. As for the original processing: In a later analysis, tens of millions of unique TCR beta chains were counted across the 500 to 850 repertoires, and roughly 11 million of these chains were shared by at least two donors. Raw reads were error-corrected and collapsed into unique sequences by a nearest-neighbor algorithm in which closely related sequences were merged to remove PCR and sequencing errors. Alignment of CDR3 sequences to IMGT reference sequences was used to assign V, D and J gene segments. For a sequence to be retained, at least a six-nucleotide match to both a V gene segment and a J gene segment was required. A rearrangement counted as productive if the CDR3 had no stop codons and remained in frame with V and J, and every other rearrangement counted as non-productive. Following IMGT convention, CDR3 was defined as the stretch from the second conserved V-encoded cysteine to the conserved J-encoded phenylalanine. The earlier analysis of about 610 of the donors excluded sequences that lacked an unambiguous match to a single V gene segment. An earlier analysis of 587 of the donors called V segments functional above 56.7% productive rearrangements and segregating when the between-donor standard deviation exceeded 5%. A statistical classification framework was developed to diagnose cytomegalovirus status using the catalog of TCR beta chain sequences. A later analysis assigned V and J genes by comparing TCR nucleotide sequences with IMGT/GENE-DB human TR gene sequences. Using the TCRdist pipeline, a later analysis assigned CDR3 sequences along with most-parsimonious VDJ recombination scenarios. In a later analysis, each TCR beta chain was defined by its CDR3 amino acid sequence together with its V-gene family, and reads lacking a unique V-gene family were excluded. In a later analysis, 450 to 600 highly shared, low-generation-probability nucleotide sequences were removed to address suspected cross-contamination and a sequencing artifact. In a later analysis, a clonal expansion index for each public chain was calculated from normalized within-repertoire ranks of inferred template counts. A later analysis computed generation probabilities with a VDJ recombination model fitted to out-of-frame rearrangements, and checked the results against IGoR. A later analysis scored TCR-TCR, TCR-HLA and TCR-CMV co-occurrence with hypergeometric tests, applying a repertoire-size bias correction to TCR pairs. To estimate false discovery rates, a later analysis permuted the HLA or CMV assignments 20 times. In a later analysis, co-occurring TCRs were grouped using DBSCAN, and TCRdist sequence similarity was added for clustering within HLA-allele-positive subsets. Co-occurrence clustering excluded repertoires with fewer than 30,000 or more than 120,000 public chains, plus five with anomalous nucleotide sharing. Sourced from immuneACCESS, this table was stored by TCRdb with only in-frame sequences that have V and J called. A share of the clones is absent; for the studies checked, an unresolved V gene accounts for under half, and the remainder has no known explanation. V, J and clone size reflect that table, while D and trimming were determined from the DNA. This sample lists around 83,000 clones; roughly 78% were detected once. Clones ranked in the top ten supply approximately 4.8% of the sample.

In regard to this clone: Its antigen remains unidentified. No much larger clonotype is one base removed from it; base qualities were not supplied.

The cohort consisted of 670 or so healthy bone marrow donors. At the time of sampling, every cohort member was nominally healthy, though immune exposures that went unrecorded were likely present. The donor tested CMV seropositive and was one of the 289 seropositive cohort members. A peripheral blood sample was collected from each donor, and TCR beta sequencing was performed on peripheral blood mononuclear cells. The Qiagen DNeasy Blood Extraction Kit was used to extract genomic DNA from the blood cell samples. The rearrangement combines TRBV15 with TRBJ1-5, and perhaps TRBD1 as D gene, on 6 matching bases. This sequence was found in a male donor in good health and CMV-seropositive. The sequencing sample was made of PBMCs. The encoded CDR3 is CATSRGEGVAQGRQPQHF. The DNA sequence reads TGTGCCACCAGCAGAGGAGAGGGGGTGGCGCAGGGGCGTCAGCCCCAGCATTTT.